What follows are 31 T cell receptor beta chains derived from one specimen sequenced in a study of early T cells in non-severe SARS-CoV-2 infection. One entry per CDR3 protein, called by TCRdb with MiXCR from the 5' RACE reads. This sample has 25,000 to 35,000 distinct CDR3 sequences, with approximately 2.9% found just once. The sample was whole blood. Receptors were obtained from an adult who was a healthcare worker with PCR-confirmed SARS-CoV-2 infection or an uninfected control (not recorded which).

This clonotype was observed at least ten times. The V gene is TRBV3-1, the J gene TRBJ1-2; tentatively, D is TRBD1 (5 bases). Trimming removed 4 bases at V and 1 base at J, with 7 bases between. This CDR3 has 13 amino acids. Germline V gene lookup returns CDR1 LGHDT and CDR2 YNNKEL (reference sequence). Here the CDR3 DNA reads TGTGCCAGCAGCCGGGACGGTAACTATGGCTACACCTTC. This codes for CASSRDGNYGYTF.

This clonotype has at least ten counts. The chain carries TRBV10-2 and TRBJ1-1; TRBD1 matches at 7 bases. The CDR3 contains 18 residues. Germline trimming cut 2 bases from V and 0 bases from J; bases unmatched to any gene: 12. CDR1 and CDR2 from the germline V gene are WSHSY and SAAADI. This chain's CDR3 is CASSERRQGVLMNTEAFF. In DNA, the CDR3 is TGCGCCAGCAGTGAGAGGAGGCAGGGGGTACTGATGAACACTGAAGCTTTCTTT.

This clonotype was seen repeatedly, ten times or more. The chain carries TRBV6-5 and TRBJ2-6; 7 nucleotides line up with TRBD1. CDR3 length: 15 residues. Germline CDR1 is MNHEY and CDR2 is SVGAGI. The junction had 3 bases not matched to a gene; V was cut back by 5 bases and J by 2 bases. The DNA of the CDR3 is TGTGCCAGCAGTCACGACAGGGCTGGGGCCAACGTCCTGACTTTC. It specifies CASSHDRAGANVLTF.

This clonotype has ten or more counts. J is TRBJ1-5 and V is TRBV7-2, with 7 positions matching TRBD1. Losses at the gene ends were 3 bases for V and 3 bases for J; bases not matched to a gene: 14. The CDR3 runs to 18 residues. Germline V gene lookup returns CDR1 SGHTA and CDR2 FQGNSA. For the CDR3, the DNA is TGTGCCAGCAGCTTCGTTCGCAGTAAGGGGGCATTCAATCAGCCCCAGCATTTT. Encoded protein: CASSFVRSKGAFNQPQHF.

At least ten counts were recorded for this clonotype. This chain joins TRBV7-9 and TRBJ2-7; tentative D call: TRBD2 (7 bases). Trimming pared 6 bases from V and 6 bases from J, leaving 18 bases between. Germline CDR1 and CDR2: SEHNR and FQNEAQ (reference sequence). This CDR3 has 14 residues. The CDR3: CASSTSGGLSEQYV. The CDR3 nucleotides read TGTGCCAGCAGTACATCCGGGGGGCTGAGCGAGCAGTACGTC.

Many counts were recorded for this clonotype. As DNA, the CDR3 is TGTGCCAGCAGCGACTATAGCGGGGGGGTCCAAGAGACCCAGTACTTC. The encoded protein is CASSDYSGGVQETQYF. V usage is TRBV7-6 and J usage is TRBJ2-5; 11 bases map to TRBD2. V dropped 5 bases and J dropped 1; count of bases not matched to a gene: 6. This CDR3 contains 16 residues. Germline CDR1 SGHVS, CDR2 FNYEAQ.

This clonotype has a count of ten or more. The gene calls are TRBV7-2 and TRBJ1-1, with D possibly TRBD1 on 5 matching bases. Germline V gene lookup returns CDR1 SGHTA and CDR2 FQGNSA. The germline V and J ends were trimmed by 5 bases and 4 bases, with 14 bases remaining between them. This CDR3 region has 14 residues. In DNA form, the CDR3 reads TGTGCCAGCAGCGTTACCCCCGGGGCCACTGAAGCTTTCTTT. Translating it yields CASSVTPGATEAFF.

At least ten counts were recorded for this clonotype. The chain employs TRBV20-1 and TRBJ2-3; D may be TRBD2 (7 bases). CDR1 is DFQATT and CDR2 is SNEGSKA in the germline V gene (reference sequence). V dropped 2 bases and J dropped 0 bases, with 21 bases sitting between them. The CDR3 runs 18 residues. Here the CDR3 DNA reads TGCAGTGCTAGACTATCACCCCACGGGGGGCTTAGCACAGATACGCAGTATTTT. Its translation: CSARLSPHGGLSTDTQYF.

The chain combines TRBV2 with TRBJ2-2; tentatively, D is TRBD1 (7 bases). Trimming removed 1 base at V and 7 bases at J, with 19 bases between. Germline values: CDR1 SNHLY, CDR2 FYNNEI. The CDR3 has 17 amino acids. The CDR3 loop is CASSEGQGGSDGGELFF. The CDR3 bases are TGTGCCAGCAGTGAAGGACAGGGAGGTTCAGACGGCGGGGAGCTGTTTTTT.

This clonotype was picked up many times. The chain recombines TRBV20-1 with TRBJ1-2; D not resolved. The germline V and J ends were trimmed by 1 base and 5 bases, with 14 bases remaining between them. Germline V gives CDR1 DFQATT, CDR2 SNEGSKA (reference sequence). CDR3 length equals 14 residues. The CDR3 loop reads CSARVLGLGYGYTF. The CDR3 DNA is TGCAGTGCTAGAGTCCTAGGGCTAGGGTATGGCTACACCTTC.

This clonotype occurred many times. The CDR3 DNA is TGTGCCAGCAGCGTAGGTGGGGAAAACACCGGGGAGCTGTTTTTT. Encoded protein: CASSVGGENTGELFF. V is TRBV9 and J is TRBJ2-2; no firm D call. The ends were cut back, 0 bases at V and 2 bases at J, with 8 bases in the middle. CDR1 SGDLS and CDR2 YYNGEE come from the germline V gene. The CDR3 length is 15 residues.

The genes are TRBV30 and TRBJ2-1; 7 bases map to TRBD1. The CDR3 runs 13 residues. The V gene's germline CDR1 is GTSNPN and CDR2 SVGIG (reference sequence). V lost 4 bases, J lost 6 bases, and 6 bases stayed unmatched. Here the CDR3 DNA reads TGTGCCTGGAACAGGGGACAGCTCAATGAGCAGTTCTTC. Translation: CAWNRGQLNEQFF.

This clonotype was counted ten times or more. The chain joins TRBV29-1 to TRBJ2-7; D possibly corresponds to TRBD1 (6 bases). Germline V gene lookup returns CDR1 SQVTM and CDR2 ANQGSEA. The CDR3 contains 12 residues. The ends were cut back, 5 bases at V and 6 bases at J, with 14 bases in the middle. CDR3 region: CSVRDIRGEQYV. The CDR3 DNA sequence: TGCAGCGTTCGGGACATCCGGGGCGAGCAGTACGTC.

This clonotype was counted at least ten times. V usage is TRBV3-1 and J usage is TRBJ1-5, with 7 bases that match TRBD1. Germline CDR1 and CDR2: LGHDT and YNNKEL (reference sequence). The CDR3 runs to 14 residues. J lost 7 bases, V lost 3 bases, and 6 bases had no gene match. The CDR3 region has the DNA TGTGCCAGCAGCCAGAACAGGGGAGGACAGCCCCAGCATTTT. It encodes CASSQNRGGQPQHF.

This clonotype was picked up a small number of times. This chain joins TRBV7-7 and TRBJ2-7; D possibly uses TRBD1 or TRBD2 (5 bases each). With 4 bases removed from V and 4 bases from J, the gap between germline ends came to 14 bases. Per germline, CDR1 SSHAT and CDR2 FNYEAQ (reference sequence). The CDR3 runs 14 residues. CDR3 coding DNA: TGTGCCAGCAGCTACCGGGGACCGAGGTACGAGCAGTACGTC. It translates to CASSYRGPRYEQYV.

This clonotype was seen many times. This chain connects TRBV12-3 or TRBV12-4 to TRBJ1-2, with 7 bases that match TRBD1. V shed 3 bases, J shed 6 bases, and the junction held 16 bases outside the gene matches. The CDR3 length is 17 residues. DNA of the CDR3: TGTGCCAGCAGTTTTAGGGCCAGGGGGGTTTTAAACCATGGCTACACCTTC. Its protein product is CASSFRARGVLNHGYTF.

This clonotype was recorded many times. V gene TRBV7-9 combines with J gene TRBJ2-3; 13 positions match TRBD2. This CDR3 region has 18 residues. Germline trimming cut 5 bases from V and 0 bases from J; bases unmatched to any gene: 8. Germline-derived CDR1 and CDR2 are SEHNR and FQNEAQ (reference sequence). The CDR3 loop is CASSEPGLAGTSTDTQYF. CDR3 sequence (DNA): TGTGCCAGCAGCGAACCGGGACTAGCGGGGACTAGCACAGATACGCAGTATTTT. The full variable domain, completed using reference TRBV7-9 and TRBJ2-3, is DTGVSQNPRHKITKRGQNVTFRCDPISEHNRLYWYRQTLGQGPEFLTYFQNEAQLEKSRLLSDRFSAERPKGSFSTLEIQRTEQGDSAMYLCASSEPGLAGTSTDTQYFGPGTRLTVL.

This clonotype was seen repeatedly, ten times or more. J is TRBJ2-7 and V is TRBV18; D perhaps matches TRBD1 (6 bases). V was cut by 4 bases and J by 7 bases, with 17 bases left in between. The CDR3 length is 14 residues. Germline CDR1 reads KGHSH; CDR2 reads LQKENI. The CDR3 reads CASSLDRGGAEQYV. CDR3 DNA: TGTGCCAGCTCACTTGACCGTGGGGGCGCAGAGCAGTACGTC.

This clonotype was detected a few times. The chain joins TRBV2 to TRBJ2-3; 15 bases match TRBD2. Losses at the gene ends were 4 bases for V and 6 bases for J; bases not matched to a gene: 2. CDR1 is SNHLY, CDR2 FYNNEI, per germline. This CDR3 is built from 15 residues. DNA of the CDR3: TGTGCCAGCAGTGTTGGACTAGCGGGGGGGGATACGCAGTATTTT. Protein product: CASSVGLAGGDTQYF.

This clonotype was detected many times. V gene TRBV7-9 combines with J gene TRBJ1-1; D possibly corresponds to TRBD1 (6 bases). V lost 5 bases and J lost 7, with 23 bases in between. Germline CDR1 is SEHNR and CDR2 is FQNEAQ (reference sequence). The CDR3 sequence is 16 residues long. The CDR3 here is CASSLIVGFYRVEAFF. CDR3 nucleotide sequence: TGTGCCAGCAGCCTGATCGTCGGGTTTTACAGGGTTGAAGCTTTCTTT.

This clonotype was detected many times. The CDR3 sequence is CASNLAGDLYEQYV. CDR3 DNA: TGTGCCAGCAATTTAGCGGGGGACCTCTACGAGCAGTACGTC. This sequence joins TRBV21-1 and TRBJ2-7; TRBD2, the table's D call, lacks a check against the DNA. TRBV21-1 is deemed a pseudogene. The CDR3 covers 14 residues.

This clonotype was seen many times. In nucleotides, the CDR3 is TGTGCCATCAGTGAGTCGGGGACTCCCAGCTCCTACAATGAGCAGTTCTTC. Translating gives CAISESGTPSSYNEQFF. The chain has TRBV10-3 and TRBJ2-1; D is perhaps TRBD2 (6 bases). The CDR3 is 17 amino acids. V lost 0 bases and J lost 0, with 12 bases in between. The germline gives CDR1 ENHRY, CDR2 SYGVKD.

There are many counts of this clonotype. The rearrangement uses TRBV11-2 and TRBJ2-1; the match to TRBD2 covers 13 bases. In germline, CDR1 is SGHAT, CDR2 FQNNGV. This CDR3 is built from 15 residues. Trimming removed 5 bases from V and 7 bases from J; junction bases left unmatched: 5. In nucleotides, the CDR3 is TGTGCCAGCAGCGTTCGACTAGCGGGGGGAAATGAGCAGTTCTTC. Residues: CASSVRLAGGNEQFF.

This clonotype was counted ten times or more. The chain employs TRBV18 and TRBJ1-1, with D maybe TRBD1 (6 bases). CDR1 is KGHSH and CDR2 is LQKENI in the germline V gene. Between the trimmed V and J ends, which lost 2 bases and 2 bases, there was a span of 15 bases. The length of the CDR3 is 16 residues. The CDR3 sequence: CASSPKGRGSNTEAFF. Here the CDR3 DNA reads TGTGCCAGCTCACCAAAAGGCAGGGGCTCCAACACTGAAGCTTTCTTT.

This clonotype showed up many times. The chain links TRBV2 to TRBJ2-7; D is ambiguous. V lost 5 bases, J lost 4 bases, and 18 bases lay in between. This CDR3 has 15 amino acids. CDR1 is SNHLY, CDR2 FYNNEI, per germline. CDR3 DNA: TGTGCCAGCAGTCTAAAACCCCAGAGCCCTTACGAGCAGTACGTC. Its protein product is CASSLKPQSPYEQYV.

Points on this clonotype: Just one base apart from a much larger clone, this may be a read error. V usage is TRBV29-1 and J usage is TRBJ2-7; TRBD1 matches 8 bases. Germline V gene data show CDR1 as SQVTM and CDR2 as ANQGSEA. The CDR3 runs to 11 residues. The CDR3 here is CGVWDQGAPHV. The CDR3 region has the DNA TGCGGCGTATGGGATCAGGGGGCGCCTCACGTC.

In its sample, this clonotype was seen many times. The chain carries TRBV6-5 and TRBJ1-6, with a tentative D call TRBD1 (6 bases). The CDR3 loop spans 13 amino acids. Trimming stripped 6 bases from V and 13 bases from J, with 16 bases between. Germline V gene sequence: CDR1 MNHEY, CDR2 SVGAGI. The CDR3 reads CASSSGTRGPLHF. In DNA, the CDR3 is TGTGCCAGCAGCTCCGGGACAAGAGGGCCCCTCCACTTT.

This clonotype occurred many times. The chain carries TRBV6-5 and TRBJ2-1; the match to TRBD2 covers 7 bases. Unmatched junction bases numbered 13, after V lost 7 bases and J lost 10 bases. The CDR3 spans 14 residues. CDR1 is MNHEY, CDR2 SVGAGI, per germline. CDR3: CASKRGGWGGEQFF. The CDR3 DNA is TGTGCCAGCAAACGAGGTGGCTGGGGGGGGGAGCAGTTCTTC.

At least ten counts were recorded for this clonotype. The genes are TRBV7-4 and TRBJ1-5; maybe TRBD1 (5 bases). Germline CDR1 is SGHVT and CDR2 is SQSDAQ. The CDR3 totals 13 residues. The V end was cut by 7 bases, the J end by 7 bases, with 14 bases between. CDR3 DNA: TGTGCCAGCACCCCGGTAGGGGACCAGCCCCAGCATTTT. Translated, it gives CASTPVGDQPQHF.

This clonotype was observed at least ten times. The J gene is TRBJ2-2, the V gene TRBV6-1, with D possibly TRBD1 on 6 matching bases. With 7 bases removed from V and 7 bases from J, the gap between germline ends came to 22 bases. Germline lookup yields CDR1 MNHNS and CDR2 SASEGT. This CDR3 spans 16 amino acids. This CDR3 is CASNLFRGLEYGELFF. The CDR3 bases are TGTGCCAGCAACCTTTTCAGGGGCCTGGAGTACGGGGAGCTGTTTTTT.

This clonotype was seen many times. The V gene is TRBV7-8, the J gene TRBJ2-2; D ambiguous. The V gene lost 3 bases and the J gene lost 5 bases, with 13 bases spanning the gap. CDR3 length: 15 residues. CDR1 and CDR2 (germline): SGHVS, FQNEAQ. CDR3 bases: TGTGCCAGCAGCTTGATGATGAAGGGTACCGGGGAGCTGTTTTTT. Translating gives CASSLMMKGTGELFF.